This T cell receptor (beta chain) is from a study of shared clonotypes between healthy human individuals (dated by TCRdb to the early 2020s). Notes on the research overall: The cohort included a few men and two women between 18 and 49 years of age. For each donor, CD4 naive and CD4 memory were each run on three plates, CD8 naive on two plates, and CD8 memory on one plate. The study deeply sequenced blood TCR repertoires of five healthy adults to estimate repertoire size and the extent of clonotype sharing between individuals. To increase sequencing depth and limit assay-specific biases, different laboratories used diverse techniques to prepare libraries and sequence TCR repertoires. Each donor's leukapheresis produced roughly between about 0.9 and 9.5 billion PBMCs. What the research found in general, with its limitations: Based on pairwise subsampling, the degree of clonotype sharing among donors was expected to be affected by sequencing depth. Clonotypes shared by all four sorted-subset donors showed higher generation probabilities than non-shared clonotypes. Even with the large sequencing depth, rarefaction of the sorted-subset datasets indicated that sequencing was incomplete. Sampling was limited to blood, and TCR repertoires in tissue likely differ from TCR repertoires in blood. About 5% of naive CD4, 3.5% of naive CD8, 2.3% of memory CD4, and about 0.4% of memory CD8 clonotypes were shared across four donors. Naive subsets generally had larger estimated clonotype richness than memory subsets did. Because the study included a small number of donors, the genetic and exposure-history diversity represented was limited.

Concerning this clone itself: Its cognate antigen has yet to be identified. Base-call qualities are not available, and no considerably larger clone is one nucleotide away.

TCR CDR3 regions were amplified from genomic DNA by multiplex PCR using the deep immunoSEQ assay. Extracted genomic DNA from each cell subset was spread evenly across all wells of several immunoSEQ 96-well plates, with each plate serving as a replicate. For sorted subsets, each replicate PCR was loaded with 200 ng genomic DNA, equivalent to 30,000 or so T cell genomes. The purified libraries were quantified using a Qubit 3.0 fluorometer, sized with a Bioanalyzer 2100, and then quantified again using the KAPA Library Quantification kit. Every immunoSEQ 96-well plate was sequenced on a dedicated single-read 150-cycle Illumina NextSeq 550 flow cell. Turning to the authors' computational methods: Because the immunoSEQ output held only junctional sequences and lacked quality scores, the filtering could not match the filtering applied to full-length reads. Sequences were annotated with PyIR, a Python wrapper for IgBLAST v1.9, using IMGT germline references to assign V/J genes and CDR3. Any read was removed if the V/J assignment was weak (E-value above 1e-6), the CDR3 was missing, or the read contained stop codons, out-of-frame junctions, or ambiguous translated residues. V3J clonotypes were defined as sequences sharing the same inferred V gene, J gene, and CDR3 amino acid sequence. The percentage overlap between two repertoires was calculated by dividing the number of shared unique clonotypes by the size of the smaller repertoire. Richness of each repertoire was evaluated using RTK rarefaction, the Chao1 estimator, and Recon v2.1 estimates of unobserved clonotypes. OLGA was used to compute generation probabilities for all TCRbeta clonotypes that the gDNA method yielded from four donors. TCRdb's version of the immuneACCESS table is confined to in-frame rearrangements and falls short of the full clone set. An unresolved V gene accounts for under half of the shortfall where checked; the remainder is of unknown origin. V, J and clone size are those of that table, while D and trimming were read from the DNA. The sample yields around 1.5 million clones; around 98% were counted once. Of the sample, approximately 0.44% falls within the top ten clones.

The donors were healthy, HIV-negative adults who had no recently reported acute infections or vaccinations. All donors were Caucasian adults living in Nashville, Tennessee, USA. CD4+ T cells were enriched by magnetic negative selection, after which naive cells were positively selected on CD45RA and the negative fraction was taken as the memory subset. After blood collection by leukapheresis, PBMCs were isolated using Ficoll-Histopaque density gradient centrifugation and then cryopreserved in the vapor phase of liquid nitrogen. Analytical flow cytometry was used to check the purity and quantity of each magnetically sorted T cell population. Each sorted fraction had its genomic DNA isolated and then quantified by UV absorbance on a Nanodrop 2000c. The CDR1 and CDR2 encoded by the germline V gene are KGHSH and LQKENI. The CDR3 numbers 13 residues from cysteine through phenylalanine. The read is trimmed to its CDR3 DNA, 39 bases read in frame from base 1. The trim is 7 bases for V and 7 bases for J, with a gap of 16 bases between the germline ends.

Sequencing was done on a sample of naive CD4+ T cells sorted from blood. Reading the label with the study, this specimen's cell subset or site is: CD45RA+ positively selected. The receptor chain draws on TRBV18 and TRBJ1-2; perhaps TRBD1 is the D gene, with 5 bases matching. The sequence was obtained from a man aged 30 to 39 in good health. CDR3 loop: CASLTRGGAGYTF. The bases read TGTGCCAGCTTAACTCGGGGAGGGGCTGGCTACACCTTC.